This T cell receptor beta chain was captured by sequencing in a study of blood T cell repertoires in COVID-19. Per germline, CDR1 MDHEN and CDR2 SYDVKM. The CDR3 contains 11 residues. About this clone: One end of the junction does not line up with germline, which may come from a read error.

Some clones are missing from TCRdb's copy, which holds only in-frame ones; the method was immunoSEQ multiplex PCR. The profile shows 200,000 to 250,000 clones, around 88% of them singletons. The receptor was isolated from a woman aged 25 to 39 who had recovered from COVID-19. The specimen sequenced was PBMCs or T cells enriched from blood (not recorded which). J is TRBJ1-2 and V is TRBV28; no definite D call. The CDR3 DNA reads as TGTGCCAGCAGTTTAAAAACGAGAGAGTACTTC. Translating it yields CASSLKTREYF.